This T cell receptor beta chain emerged from a study of preoperative IRX-2 immunotherapy in early breast cancer. The treatment denotes: preoperative locoregional IRX-2 cytokine immunotherapy. Patients received preoperative, locoregional IRX-2 cytokine immunotherapy in a phase Ib study. V was shortened by 2 bases and J by 2 bases, with 10 bases between the two germline ends. Germline V gene data show CDR1 as LNHDA and CDR2 as SQIVND (reference sequence). This CDR3 contains 15 residues. Sequencing was performed with immunoSEQ multiplex PCR; in TCRdb, only in-frame clones are kept and a portion is missing. The sample shows 40,000 to 45,000 clones, over 85% of them seen only once.

The chain recombines TRBV19 with TRBJ1-5; D unclear. The receptor was derived from a human donor with breast cancer. The sample here was tumor tissue, taken after IRX-2 immunotherapy. As DNA, the CDR3 is TGTGCCAGTAGTATACGAGGTTTGCGCAATCAGCCCCAGCATTTT. Encoded protein: CASSIRGLRNQPQHF.